These 8 T cell receptor beta chains originate from one sample sequenced in a study of OX40 agonist ivuxolimab in advanced cancers. Sequenced by immunoSEQ multiplex PCR; TCRdb stores in-frame clones only, minus some. The repertoire holds tens of thousands of clones, with roughly nine tenths as singletons. Material: CD4+ or CD8+ T cells sorted from blood, obtained in a trial of the OX40 agonist ivuxolimab. These receptors were taken from an adult with an advanced solid tumor such as melanoma, head and neck, liver or kidney cancer.

V gene TRBV2 combines with J gene TRBJ2-5; D ambiguous. V shed 5 bases and J shed 4 bases, with 14 bases lying between them. Germline lookup yields CDR1 SNHLY and CDR2 FYNNEI. The CDR3 has 14 amino acids. CDR3 protein: CASSPEAALETQYF. CDR3 nucleotide sequence: TGTGCCAGCAGTCCCGAAGCAGCCTTAGAGACCCAGTACTTC.

The chain employs TRBV7-8 and TRBJ2-7, with TRBD2 as a possible D gene (6 bases). CDR1 SGHVS and CDR2 FQNEAQ come from the germline V gene. Trimming cost V 4 bases and J 0 bases, with 16 bases left between them. This CDR3 is 16 amino acids long. CDR3 in amino acids: CASSSLGAGSSYEQYF. The CDR3 bases are TGTGCCAGCAGCTCCCTAGGGGCGGGGAGCTCCTACGAGCAGTACTTC.

This clone was seen just once. This chain joins TRBV4-1 and TRBJ1-4; D gene uncertain. CDR3 length: 14 residues. Germline assignment: CDR1 MGHRA and CDR2 YSYEKL. V was shortened by 1 base and J by 6 bases, with 9 bases between the two germline ends. The CDR3 sequence is CASSQAANYEKLFF. The CDR3 nucleotides read TGCGCCAGCAGCCAAGCGGCAAATTATGAAAAACTGTTTTTT.

The V call is TRBV18, the J call TRBJ2-3; 15 nucleotides match TRBD2. J gave up 2 bases and V 1 base, and 4 bases lay outside the gene matches. The germline CDR1 and CDR2 sequences are KGHSH and LQKENI. The CDR3 consists of 18 residues. The CDR3 sequence: CASSPLRTSGRDTDTQYF. CDR3 bases: TGTGCCAGCTCACCACTTCGGACTAGCGGGAGGGACACAGATACGCAGTATTTT.

The genes are TRBV28 and TRBJ1-2; D not certain. The CDR3 covers 14 residues. Germline lookup yields CDR1 MDHEN and CDR2 SYDVKM. Trimming shortened V by 7 bases and J by 7 bases, and 19 bases separated the two germline ends. The CDR3 protein is CASTSLDGVSGYTF. CDR3 in DNA: TGTGCCAGCACCAGCCTCGACGGGGTGAGTGGCTACACCTTC.

This clone turned up a few times. This chain connects TRBV10-3 to TRBJ2-4; 12 bases match TRBD1. This CDR3 is built from 17 residues. CDR1 is ENHRY, CDR2 SYGVKD, per germline. V gave up 2 bases and J gave up 6 bases; unmatched junction bases: 8. The CDR3 nucleotides read TGTGCCATCAGTGAGCCCCCGGGACAGGGGGCGGGAAACATTCAGTACTTC. Translation: CAISEPPGQGAGNIQYF.

The CDR3, as DNA: TGTGCCAGCAGCTCCCTCGGTAGCGGCCAAAGCACAGATACGCAGTATTTT. This gives the protein CASSSLGSGQSTDTQYF. The J gene is TRBJ2-3, the V gene TRBV7-2, with D perhaps matching TRBD2 (6 bases). This CDR3 spans 17 amino acids. The germline gives CDR1 SGHTA, CDR2 FQGNSA. Trimming removed 4 bases from V and 0 bases from J, with 17 bases in between. The variable domain in full, with the rest retrieved from reference TRBV7-2 and TRBJ2-3, is GAGVSQSPSNKVTEKGKDVELRCDPISGHTALYWYRQSLGQGLEFLIYFQGNSAPDKSGLPSDRFSAERTGGSVSTLTIQRTQQEDSAVYLCASSSLGSGQSTDTQYFGPGTRLTVL.

The chain combines TRBV11-3 with TRBJ2-5; D not certain. The CDR3 totals 13 residues. Germline CDR1 SGHNT, CDR2 YENEEA. Between the trimmed V and J ends, which lost 5 bases and 5 bases, there was a span of 12 bases. Here the CDR3 DNA reads TGTGCCAGCAGCAGTGGGGTCATGGAGACCCAGTACTTC. It is translated as CASSSGVMETQYF.